What follows is one T cell receptor (beta chain) and its context. Its antigen is currently unknown. The data originate from a study of CD8+CD57+ T cells in acquired aplastic anemia. Background on the study: Isolated CD4+ and CD8+ cells, once sorted, yielded DNA averaging around 3.3 ug. Healthy donor CD4+ cell samples had a mean of about 11 million reads.

The CDR3 covers 15 residues. From germline, CDR1 is SGHTA and CDR2 FQGNSA. V was pared by 4 bases and J by 15 bases, with 17 bases of the junction left unmatched. Study-wide points: Any difference that existed in CD8+ Simpson's diversity between patients and controls was not significant. Overlapping CD8+ CDR3 repertoires of patients and controls contained under 35 shared sequences.

Profiling that covered TCR beta VDJ and CDR3 relied on genomic DNA as its template. TCRdb processed the reads anew with MiXCR; each CDR3 protein has one entry. The sample has hundreds of thousands of distinct CDR3 sequences, around 68% seen once. The sample consisted of sorted CD4+, CD8+, or CD8+CD57+ T cells (not recorded which) from PBMCs. This sequence joins TRBV7-2 and TRBJ1-5; 8 bases match TRBD1. This TCR was recovered from a human donor in good health, serving as a control. CDR3 DNA sequence: TGTGCCAGCAGCTCAGGGGGCTCTGGTAATTACTTCGGGCATTTT. Residues: CASSSGGSGNYFGHF.